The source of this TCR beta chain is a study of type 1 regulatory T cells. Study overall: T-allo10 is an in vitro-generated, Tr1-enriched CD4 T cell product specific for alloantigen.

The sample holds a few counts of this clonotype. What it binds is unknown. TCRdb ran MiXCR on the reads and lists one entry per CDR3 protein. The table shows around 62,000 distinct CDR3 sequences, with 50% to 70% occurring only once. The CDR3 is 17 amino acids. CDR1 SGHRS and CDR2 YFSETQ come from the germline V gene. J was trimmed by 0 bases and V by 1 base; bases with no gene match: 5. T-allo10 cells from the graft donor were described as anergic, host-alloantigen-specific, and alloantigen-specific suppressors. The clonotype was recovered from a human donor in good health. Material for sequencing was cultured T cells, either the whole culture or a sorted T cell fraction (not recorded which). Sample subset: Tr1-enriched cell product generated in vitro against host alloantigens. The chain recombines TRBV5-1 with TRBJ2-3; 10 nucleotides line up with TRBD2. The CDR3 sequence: CASSLSSGSGSTDTQYF. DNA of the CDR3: TGCGCCAGCAGCTTGTCTAGCGGGAGTGGGAGCACAGATACGCAGTATTTT.